The clone carrying this TCR beta chain was detected many times. After removal of 2 bases from V and 5 bases from J, the junction contained 8 bases not matched to a gene. The germline V gene has CDR1 SGHTA and CDR2 FQGNSA. This CDR3 is built from 15 residues. A second PCR of about 6 to 11 cycles used a sample-barcoded 5' primer and a J-beta primer mix. TCRdb redid the calling of the 5' RACE reads with MiXCR, one entry per CDR3 protein. The sample includes 700,000 or so distinct CDR3 sequences, about a fifth seen only once; the top ten take less than 25%. The source of the sample is a study of blood T cells in healthy people across ages.

The chain joins TRBV7-2 to TRBJ1-2; 7 positions agree with TRBD1. What was sequenced was blood. The sequence came from a man between 70 and 80 years old in good health. The CDR3: CASSLQAGGGYGYTF. The CDR3 DNA is TGTGCCAGCAGCTTACAGGCAGGGGGTGGATATGGCTACACCTTC.